The 30 T cell receptor beta chains reported below all come from one sample, sequenced in a study of shared T cell receptors in the human thymus. This table comes from immunoSEQ multiplex PCR, and its TCRdb copy is limited to in-frame clones, with some not included. The profile covers 55,000 to 75,000 clones, with about 96% appearing a single time and about 0.03% taken by the ten largest. The material sequenced was thymocytes. Receptor source: a human donor.

The CDR3 DNA follows: TGTGCCAGCAGCTTGGAGGGGGGGCCCTACCAAGAGACCCAGTACTTC. Encoded protein: CASSLEGGPYQETQYF. The chain uses TRBV5-5 and TRBJ2-5, with D perhaps TRBD2 (7 bases). The CDR3 totals 16 residues. V lost 0 bases to trimming and J lost 0 bases, with 12 bases between them. The germline V gene has CDR1 SGHKS and CDR2 YYEKEE (reference sequence).

V usage is TRBV4-3 and J usage is TRBJ1-2; tentatively, D is TRBD1 (5 bases). Trimming shortened V by 5 bases and J by 7 bases, and 20 bases separated the two germline ends. CDR3 size: 15 residues. CDR1 is LGHNA, CDR2 YSLEER, per germline. CDR3 sequence: CASSKGAPPAGGYTF. CDR3 coding DNA: TGCGCCAGCAGCAAAGGGGCCCCCCCGGCAGGTGGCTACACCTTC.

This chain joins TRBV7-2 and TRBJ2-5; 8 nucleotides align to TRBD1. V was pared by 1 base and J by 1 base, with 5 bases of the junction left unmatched. The V gene's germline CDR1 is SGHTA and CDR2 FQGNSA. The CDR3 is made up of 16 amino acids. CDR3 in amino acids: CASSLEGQVVQETQYF. CDR3 bases: TGTGCCAGCAGCTTAGAGGGACAGGTCGTCCAAGAGACCCAGTACTTC.

This chain connects TRBV7-6 to TRBJ1-2, with 8 bases that match TRBD1. Germline-derived CDR1 and CDR2 are SGHVS and FNYEAQ. This CDR3 spans 16 amino acids. V trimming: 5 bases; J trimming: 1 base; junction bases outside the gene matches: 9. The CDR3: CASSIQPGQDNYGYTF. In DNA form, the CDR3 reads TGTGCCAGCAGCATCCAACCGGGACAGGATAACTATGGCTACACCTTC.

The chain is built from TRBV7-8 and TRBJ2-7; TRBD2 agrees at 8 bases. The CDR3 is 15 amino acids. V was pared by 5 bases and J by 2 bases, with 8 bases of the junction left unmatched. CDR1 and CDR2 from the germline V gene are SGHVS and FQNEAQ. The CDR3: CASSRAGAFAYEQYF. CDR3 coding DNA: TGTGCCAGCAGCCGAGCGGGGGCCTTTGCCTACGAGCAGTACTTC.

The count of this clone is one. V usage is TRBV5-1 and J usage is TRBJ1-1, with D hard to call. The V end lost 0 bases, the J end lost 7 bases, and 10 bases lay between the germline ends. This CDR3 comprises 13 residues. Germline V gene lookup returns CDR1 SGHRS and CDR2 YFSETQ. The CDR3 nucleotides are TGCGCCAGCAGCTTGGGGCTAACCGGTGAAGCTTTCTTT. It is translated as CASSLGLTGEAFF.

The genes are TRBV7-2 and TRBJ2-1, with D maybe TRBD2 (7 bases). This CDR3 is 18 amino acids long. Deletions cut 5 bases from V and 0 bases from J, with 20 bases between. The germline V gene encodes CDR1 SGHTA and CDR2 FQGNSA. CDR3 DNA sequence: TGTGCCAGCAGCCAGATGGGGGGGGGCCAGAGCTCCTACAATGAGCAGTTCTTC. This encodes CASSQMGGGQSSYNEQFF. Full variable domain (rest looked up from reference TRBV7-2 and TRBJ2-1): GAGVSQSPSNKVTEKGKDVELRCDPISGHTALYWYRQSLGQGLEFLIYFQGNSAPDKSGLPSDRFSAERTGGSVSTLTIQRTQQEDSAVYLCASSQMGGGQSSYNEQFFGPGTRLTVL.

This clone has only one observation. J is TRBJ2-7 and V is TRBV15; tentatively, D is TRBD1 (5 bases). In germline, CDR1 is LNHNV, CDR2 YYDKDF (reference sequence). The CDR3 is 14 residues long. The V end lost 1 base, the J end lost 3 bases, and 10 bases lay between the germline ends. CDR3 DNA sequence: TGTGCCACCAGCAGAGGGTTCGACAGCTACGAGCAGTACTTC. Translating it yields CATSRGFDSYEQYF.

The gene calls are TRBV7-8 and TRBJ2-7, with TRBD2 identical over 12 bases. With 5 bases clipped from V and 3 bases from J, the junction kept 14 bases outside the gene matches. The CDR3 covers 18 residues. Germline lookup yields CDR1 SGHVS and CDR2 FQNEAQ. This CDR3 is CASSPSLAGGSTDYEQYF. DNA for the CDR3: TGTGCCAGCAGCCCGTCACTAGCGGGGGGATCGACCGACTACGAGCAGTACTTC.

The CDR3 loop is CASSSLPTGELFF. DNA for the CDR3: TGCGCCAGCAGCTCCCTACCAACCGGGGAGCTGTTTTTT. This chain uses TRBV4-3 with TRBJ2-2; no clear D gene. This CDR3 spans 13 amino acids. The germline V gene has CDR1 LGHNA and CDR2 YSLEER. V was shortened by 5 bases and J by 5 bases, with 9 bases between the two germline ends.

This chain joins TRBV7-2 and TRBJ2-7, with 7 positions matching TRBD2. CDR1 is SGHTA and CDR2 is FQGNSA in the germline V gene. The CDR3 is made up of 15 amino acids. Germline trimming cut 3 bases from V and 4 bases from J; bases unmatched to any gene: 9. The CDR3 nucleotides read TGTGCCAGCAGCTTGGCGACTAGCATCCTATACGAGCAGTACTTC. It yields the protein CASSLATSILYEQYF.

The chain carries TRBV18 and TRBJ2-7; 9 nucleotides align to TRBD2. CDR1 and CDR2 from the germline V gene are KGHSH and LQKENI. V shed 6 bases, J shed 3 bases, and the junction held 6 bases outside the gene matches. The CDR3 contains 14 residues. CDR3 in amino acids: CASSLRGGRYEQYF. CDR3 in DNA: TGTGCCAGCTCTTTGCGGGGGGGCCGCTACGAGCAGTACTTC.

Only one count was recorded for this clone. The chain links TRBV15 to TRBJ1-2, with D hard to call. The length of the CDR3 is 13 residues. CDR1 is LNHNV and CDR2 is YYDKDF in the germline V gene (reference sequence). V dropped 1 base and J dropped 6 bases, with 9 bases sitting between them. The CDR3 DNA reads as TGTGCCACCAGCAGAGCATATTCAAATGGCTACACCTTC. Amino acid sequence: CATSRAYSNGYTF.

This sequence joins TRBV19 and TRBJ2-5, with 8 bases lining up with TRBD1. Germline trimming cut 1 base from V and 2 bases from J; bases unmatched to any gene: 6. The CDR3 is 16 residues long. CDR1 and CDR2 (germline): LNHDA, SQIVND (reference sequence). CDR3 bases: TGTGCCAGTAGTATAGCCCAGGGACAGGTACAAGAGACCCAGTACTTC. Its translation: CASSIAQGQVQETQYF.

The rearrangement links TRBV5-6 to TRBJ2-3; 13 bases agree with TRBD2. CDR1 is SGHDT, CDR2 YYEEEE, per germline. The CDR3 is 16 residues long. The junction had 4 bases not matched to a gene; V was cut back by 0 bases and J by 6 bases. The CDR3 nucleotides are TGTGCCAGCAGCTTGGGACTAGCGGGGGGACGGGATACGCAGTATTTT. Protein product: CASSLGLAGGRDTQYF.

V usage is TRBV5-4 and J usage is TRBJ1-4; possible D gene TRBD1, 5 bases. Trimming took 2 bases from V and 5 from J, leaving 16 bases between them. From germline, CDR1 is SGHNT and CDR2 YYREEE (reference sequence). The length of the CDR3 is 16 residues. CDR3 sequence (DNA): TGTGCCAGCAGCTTCGGGGGGTTTGGGAAAAATGAAAAACTGTTTTTT. Its translation: CASSFGGFGKNEKLFF. Full variable domain (rest looked up from reference TRBV5-4 and TRBJ1-4): ETGVTQSPTHLIKTRGQQVTLRCSSQSGHNTVSWYQQALGQGPQFIFQYYREEENGRGNFPPRFSGLQFPNYSSELNVNALELDDSALYLCASSFGGFGKNEKLFFGSGTQLSVL.

The chain uses TRBV6-5 and TRBJ2-7; D call uncertain. V lost 6 bases to trimming and J lost 3 bases, with 18 bases between them. There are 15 residues in the CDR3. The germline V gene has CDR1 MNHEY and CDR2 SVGAGI. The CDR3 DNA reads as TGTGCCAGCAGGCGAGAAAAACAGCCTAACTACGAGCAGTACTTC. It codes for CASRREKQPNYEQYF.

The chain couples TRBV25-1 to TRBJ1-5, with a possible D match to TRBD1 (5 bases). The V end lost 3 bases, the J end lost 0 bases, and 12 bases lay between the germline ends. This CDR3 contains 16 residues. Germline CDR1 MGHDK, CDR2 SYGVNS. The CDR3 reads CASSEGPPYSNQPQHF. The CDR3 nucleotides are TGTGCCAGCAGTGAGGGGCCACCATATAGCAATCAGCCCCAGCATTTT.

The chain is built from TRBV2 and TRBJ1-5; TRBD1 matches at 7 bases. CDR3 length: 17 residues. The V gene end was trimmed by 0 bases and the J gene end by 4 bases; junction bases not matched to a gene: 9. In germline, CDR1 is SNHLY, CDR2 FYNNEI. The CDR3 bases are TGTGCCAGCAGTGAAGCCTGGACAGGTACCCTTAATCAGCCCCAGCATTTT. It translates to CASSEAWTGTLNQPQHF. The full variable domain, with the rest looked up from reference TRBV2 and TRBJ1-5, is EPEVTQTPSHQVTQMGQEVILRCVPISNHLYFYWYRQILGQKVEFLVSFYNNEISEKSEIFDDQFSVERPDGSNFTLKIRSTKLEDSAMYFCASSEAWTGTLNQPQHFGDGTRLSIL.

This clone was counted a few times. The V and J genes are TRBV9 and TRBJ1-1, with TRBD1 matching over 8 bases. Trimming took 4 bases from V and 1 from J; bases not matched to a gene: 3. Germline loops: CDR1 SGDLS, CDR2 YYNGEE. The CDR3 is 14 amino acids. DNA for the CDR3: TGTGCCAGCAGCACTACAGGGGGGAACACTGAAGCTTTCTTT. Its translation is CASSTTGGNTEAFF.

V is TRBV7-6 and J is TRBJ2-2; the D gene is possibly TRBD2 (6 bases). V was cut by 1 base and J by 7 bases, with 16 bases left in between. Looked up from germline, CDR1 is SGHVS and CDR2 is FNYEAQ. The CDR3 extends over 16 amino acids. The CDR3 DNA is TGTGCCAGCAGCTTAGTTCTGGAGGGGAGAGACGGGGAGCTGTTTTTT. Amino acid sequence: CASSLVLEGRDGELFF.

The gene calls are TRBV5-1 and TRBJ2-7, with 8 nucleotides matching TRBD1. CDR3 size: 15 residues. Germline lookup yields CDR1 SGHRS and CDR2 YFSETQ. The V gene end was trimmed by 4 bases and the J gene end by 1 base; junction bases not matched to a gene: 7. In DNA form, the CDR3 reads TGCGCCAGCAGCCTGACCCGGACAGGGTCCTACGAGCAGTACTTC. Amino acids: CASSLTRTGSYEQYF.

The chain employs TRBV7-2 and TRBJ2-3, with a tentative D call TRBD2 (6 bases). Trimming removed 1 base from V and 4 bases from J, with 9 bases in between. This CDR3 has 14 residues. Per the germline V gene, CDR1 is SGHTA and CDR2 is FQGNSA. For the CDR3, the DNA is TGTGCCAGCAGCTTAGGGGGGGTGTCAGATACGCAGTATTTT. It yields the protein CASSLGGVSDTQYF.

This chain uses TRBV5-6 with TRBJ1-1; 8 bases are a match to TRBD1. CDR1 is SGHDT and CDR2 is YYEEEE in the germline V gene. V was clipped by 3 bases and J by 4 bases; unmatched bases: 8. The CDR3 contains 15 residues. The CDR3 DNA reads TGTGCCAGCAGCTGCAGGGGGCGGGACCCCACTGAAGCTTTCTTT. Its protein is CASSCRGRDPTEAFF.

The V call is TRBV27, the J call TRBJ2-1; D may match TRBD1 or TRBD2 (5 bases each). Germline lookup yields CDR1 MNHEY and CDR2 SMNVEV (reference sequence). V lost 1 base, J lost 6 bases, and 16 bases lay in between. The CDR3 is 16 amino acids. The CDR3 is CASSLWDEGLSNEQFF. DNA for the CDR3: TGTGCCAGCAGTTTATGGGACGAAGGGCTCTCCAATGAGCAGTTCTTC.

This chain links TRBV6-6 with TRBJ1-6; D not resolved. The germline gives CDR1 MNHNY, CDR2 SVGAGI (reference sequence). The CDR3 sequence is 16 residues long. Trimming removed 7 bases from V and 0 bases from J, with 13 bases in between. The CDR3 DNA is TGTGCCAGCATGGAGGGAATTAGCTCCTATAATTCACCCCTCCACTTT. Translated: CASMEGISSYNSPLHF.

The genes are TRBV19 and TRBJ1-2, with a tentative D call TRBD1 (5 bases). Germline V gene data show CDR1 as LNHDA and CDR2 as SQIVND (reference sequence). The CDR3 is 16 residues long. V shed 7 bases and J shed 2 bases, with 20 bases lying between them. For the CDR3, the DNA is TGTGCCAGTACCGACGTGGGGGGGGATCTCAACTATGGCTACACCTTC. Translated: CASTDVGGDLNYGYTF.

The chain has TRBV20-1 and TRBJ1-4; D is uncertain. There are 10 residues in the CDR3. CDR1 DFQATT and CDR2 SNEGSKA come from the germline V gene (reference sequence). V was trimmed by 6 bases and J by 7 bases, leaving 6 bases between them. The CDR3 region is CSAVLEKLFF. As DNA, the CDR3 is TGCAGTGCCGTCCTTGAAAAACTGTTTTTT.

V gene TRBV19 combines with J gene TRBJ1-1, with unresolved D. The V and J ends lost 5 bases and 2 bases respectively, with 15 bases between them. The CDR3 is 15 residues long. Germline loops: CDR1 LNHDA, CDR2 SQIVND (reference sequence). The DNA for the CDR3 is TGTGCCAGTAGTTCCCCGGGAATTCACAACACTGAAGCTTTCTTT. This gives the protein CASSSPGIHNTEAFF.

The genes are TRBV18 and TRBJ1-1, with 7 bases identical to TRBD1. From germline, CDR1 is KGHSH and CDR2 LQKENI. The CDR3 totals 15 residues. The ends lost 4 bases at V and 2 bases at J; junction bases unmatched: 7. CDR3 DNA: TGTGCCAGCTCACGAACTGGACAGGAAAACACTGAAGCTTTCTTT. It is translated as CASSRTGQENTEAFF.